A selection of T cell receptor beta chains follows, all from one sample in a study of CD8 T cells in Susac syndrome. TCRdb reprocessed the immunoSEQ multiplex PCR reads via MiXCR and lists one record per CDR3 protein. The table lists about 180,000 distinct CDR3 sequences, around 94% of them singletons, with 0.099% in the top ten. The sequenced sample consisted of CD4+ T cells from PBMCs. Source of these receptors: a human donor with Susac syndrome. Both conserved end residues are part of each CDR3. Each record gives: clone size, J gene, V gene, D gene, CDR3 protein, CDR3 DNA. The D gene is left open where the match is weak. Size values are once, few and many counts, or a class for expanded clones, and some rows have none.

size: NA
J: TRBJ2-1
V: TRBV6-2/TRBV6-3
D: TRBD2
CDR3: CASSPISGMYNEQFF
DNA: TGTGCCAGCAGCCCCATTAGCGGGATGTACAATGAGCAGTTCTTC

size: NA
J: TRBJ1-2
V: TRBV30
D: NA
CDR3: CAWKERVGYTF
DNA: TGTGCCTGGAAAGAACGGGTTGGCTACACCTTC

size: NA
J: TRBJ2-2
V: TRBV5-4
D: TRBD2
CDR3: CASTSGGPNTGELFF
DNA: TGTGCCAGCACCAGCGGGGGACCCAACACCGGGGAGCTGTTTTTT

size: NA
J: TRBJ2-6
V: TRBV7-9
D: TRBD1
CDR3: CASSLPTGGYSGANVLTF
DNA: TGTGCCAGCAGCTTACCTACAGGGGGCTACTCTGGGGCCAACGTCCTGACTTTC

size: NA
J: TRBJ1-1
V: TRBV30
D: NA
CDR3: CAWSVYRNTEAFF
DNA: TGTGCCTGGAGTGTCTACCGGAACACTGAAGCTTTCTTT

size: NA
J: TRBJ2-5
V: TRBV3-1
D: NA
CDR3: CASSQYETQYF
DNA: TGTGCCAGCAGCCAGTACGAGACCCAGTACTTC

size: NA
J: TRBJ2-5
V: TRBV29-1
D: NA
CDR3: CSVGKGETQYF
DNA: TGCAGCGTTGGAAAGGGGGAGACCCAGTACTTC

size: once
J: TRBJ2-7
V: TRBV18
D: NA
CDR3: CASSPPYASLGEQYF
DNA: TGTGCCAGCTCACCACCGTACGCCTCCCTTGGCGAGCAGTACTTC

size: NA
J: TRBJ2-7
V: TRBV7-2
D: NA
CDR3: CASSPRRAESYEQYF
DNA: TGTGCCAGCAGCCCAAGACGGGCCGAGTCCTACGAGCAGTACTTC

size: NA
J: TRBJ1-1
V: TRBV4-1
D: NA
CDR3: CASSQPVGLTEKKNTEAFF
DNA: TGCGCCAGCAGCCAACCGGTGGGGTTGACAGAGAAAAAGAACACTGAAGCTTTCTTT

size: NA
J: TRBJ1-1
V: TRBV29-1
D: NA
CDR3: CSSRAEREAFF
DNA: TGCAGCTCCCGGGCCGAAAGGGAAGCTTTCTTT

size: NA
J: TRBJ2-1
V: TRBV14
D: NA
CDR3: CASSQGTEDNEQFF
DNA: TGTGCCAGCAGCCAAGGGACCGAAGATAATGAGCAGTTCTTC

size: NA
J: TRBJ2-5
V: TRBV6-2/TRBV6-3
D: NA
CDR3: CASTPTLAGDKTQYF
DNA: TGTGCCAGCACCCCCACGCTAGCAGGGGACAAGACCCAGTACTTC

size: NA
J: TRBJ2-4
V: TRBV30
D: NA
CDR3: CAWSRDSKNIQYF
DNA: TGTGCCTGGAGTAGGGACTCCAAAAACATTCAGTACTTC

size: NA
J: TRBJ2-3
V: TRBV14
D: NA
CDR3: CASSQATFGVTQYF
DNA: TGTGCCAGCAGCCAAGCTACGTTCGGGGTTACGCAGTATTTT

size: NA
J: TRBJ1-5
V: TRBV12-3/TRBV12-4
D: NA
CDR3: CASSSGPLAQHF
DNA: TGTGCCAGCAGTTCCGGACCTTTAGCCCAGCATTTT

size: NA
J: TRBJ2-3
V: TRBV2
D: NA
CDR3: CASSEALQQSDTQYF
DNA: TGTGCCAGCAGTGAAGCGCTTCAACAGTCAGATACGCAGTATTTT

size: NA
J: TRBJ2-3
V: TRBV24-1
D: NA
CDR3: CATGSRRGSGDTQYF
DNA: TGTGCCACCGGGAGTCGGAGGGGCTCGGGAGATACGCAGTATTTT

size: NA
J: TRBJ2-5
V: TRBV2
D: TRBD2
CDR3: CASSVRTSGQETQYF
DNA: TGTGCCAGCAGTGTGCGGACTAGCGGCCAAGAGACCCAGTACTTC

size: NA
J: TRBJ2-7
V: TRBV3-1
D: NA
CDR3: CASSLVGAATRYEQYF
DNA: TGTGCCAGCAGCTTAGTTGGGGCCGCGACCCGCTACGAGCAGTACTTC

size: NA
J: TRBJ1-2
V: TRBV7-9
D: NA
CDR3: CASSLVVPNYGYTF
DNA: TGTGCCAGCAGCTTAGTGGTTCCGAACTATGGCTACACCTTC

size: NA
J: TRBJ1-5
V: TRBV2
D: NA
CDR3: CASRMEGNQPQHF
DNA: TGTGCCAGCAGGATGGAGGGCAATCAGCCCCAGCATTTT

size: NA
J: TRBJ2-1
V: TRBV10-3
D: TRBD2
CDR3: CAISGREVRNEQFF
DNA: TGTGCCATCAGTGGACGGGAGGTTCGAAATGAGCAGTTCTTC

size: once
J: TRBJ2-3
V: TRBV5-1
D: TRBD2
CDR3: CASSRSGGAPDTQYF
DNA: TGCGCCAGCAGCCGAAGCGGGGGAGCCCCCGATACGCAGTATTTT

size: NA
J: TRBJ1-2
V: TRBV18
D: NA
CDR3: CASSPPGIGHGHGYTF
DNA: TGTGCCAGCTCACCCCCAGGGATAGGGCATGGCCATGGCTACACCTTC

size: NA
J: TRBJ1-1
V: TRBV29-1
D: NA
CDR3: CSVDRQGLTEAFF
DNA: TGCAGCGTTGATAGGCAGGGCCTTACTGAAGCTTTCTTT

size: NA
J: TRBJ2-3
V: TRBV20-1
D: TRBD2
CDR3: CSASGGTLDTQYF
DNA: TGCAGTGCTAGCGGGGGGACCTTAGATACGCAGTATTTT

size: NA
J: TRBJ2-3
V: TRBV5-4
D: NA
CDR3: CASSSGVATDTQYF
DNA: TGTGCCAGCAGCTCCGGGGTAGCCACAGATACGCAGTATTTT

size: NA
J: TRBJ2-3
V: TRBV7-9
D: TRBD2
CDR3: CASSHGRRGSDTQYF
DNA: TGTGCCAGCAGCCACGGTCGGCGGGGGTCAGATACGCAGTATTTT

size: NA
J: TRBJ2-7
V: TRBV2
D: NA
CDR3: CASSPWSYEQYF
DNA: TGTGCCAGCAGTCCTTGGTCCTACGAGCAGTACTTC

size: NA
J: TRBJ2-3
V: TRBV5-1
D: TRBD2
CDR3: CASSLTSGSDTQYF
DNA: TGCGCCAGCAGCTTGACTAGCGGCTCAGATACGCAGTATTTT

size: NA
J: TRBJ2-1
V: TRBV9
D: TRBD2
CDR3: CASSESGGAFNEQFF
DNA: TGTGCCAGCAGCGAAAGCGGGGGGGCCTTCAATGAGCAGTTCTTC

size: NA
J: TRBJ2-1
V: TRBV3-1
D: NA
CDR3: CASSTTGSSYNEQFF
DNA: TGTGCCAGCAGTACTACAGGGAGCTCCTACAATGAGCAGTTCTTC

size: NA
J: TRBJ2-1
V: TRBV4-3
D: NA
CDR3: CASSDWDNEQFF
DNA: TGCGCCAGCAGCGATTGGGACAATGAGCAGTTCTTC

size: NA
J: TRBJ2-1
V: TRBV7-9
D: TRBD1
CDR3: CASSLPGQGYNEQFF
DNA: TGTGCCAGCAGTTTACCGGGACAGGGGTACAATGAGCAGTTCTTC

size: NA
J: TRBJ2-2
V: TRBV4-3
D: TRBD2
CDR3: CASSKTTGTSEYTGELFF
DNA: TGCGCCAGCAGCAAAACCACGGGGACTAGCGAATACACCGGGGAGCTGTTTTTT

size: once
J: TRBJ2-7
V: TRBV4-3
D: TRBD1
CDR3: CASSQRTGISYEQYF
DNA: TGCGCCAGCAGCCAACGGACAGGGATCTCCTACGAGCAGTACTTC

size: NA
J: TRBJ2-7
V: TRBV27
D: TRBD2
CDR3: CASSQTSGRGEQYF
DNA: TGTGCCAGCAGTCAGACTAGCGGGAGGGGCGAGCAGTACTTC

size: once
J: TRBJ2-3
V: TRBV12-3/TRBV12-4
D: TRBD2
CDR3: CASSILAGGRDTQYF
DNA: TGTGCCAGCAGCATACTAGCGGGAGGTAGGGATACGCAGTATTTT

size: NA
J: TRBJ2-5
V: TRBV5-1
D: TRBD2
CDR3: CASSAGTSVETQYF
DNA: TGCGCCAGCAGCGCCGGGACTAGCGTGGAGACCCAGTACTTC

size: NA
J: TRBJ2-1
V: TRBV9
D: TRBD1
CDR3: CASSVVGTGILDEQFF
DNA: TGTGCCAGCAGCGTAGTAGGGACAGGGATTTTGGATGAGCAGTTCTTC

size: NA
J: TRBJ2-2
V: TRBV5-1
D: NA
CDR3: CASSLDPAQELFF
DNA: TGCGCCAGCAGCTTGGATCCAGCCCAGGAGCTGTTTTTT

size: NA
J: TRBJ2-1
V: TRBV15
D: NA
CDR3: CATRQDYNEQFF
DNA: TGTGCCACCCGCCAGGACTACAATGAGCAGTTCTTC

size: NA
J: TRBJ1-4
V: TRBV3-1
D: NA
CDR3: CASSQEGAEKLFF
DNA: TGTGCCAGCAGCCAAGAAGGGGCGGAAAAACTGTTTTTT

size: NA
J: TRBJ2-3
V: TRBV11-2
D: NA
CDR3: CASSFLDTQYF
DNA: TGTGCCAGCAGCTTTCTGGATACGCAGTATTTT

size: NA
J: TRBJ2-3
V: TRBV20-1
D: NA
CDR3: CSARGNTQYF
DNA: TGCAGTGCTAGGGGGAATACGCAGTATTTT

size: NA
J: TRBJ1-1
V: TRBV29-1
D: NA
CDR3: CSVEDLVDTEAFF
DNA: TGCAGCGTTGAAGATCTAGTGGACACTGAAGCTTTCTTT

size: NA
J: TRBJ2-1
V: TRBV3-1
D: TRBD2
CDR3: CASSHSGTSGDLEQFF
DNA: TGTGCCAGCAGCCATTCCGGGACTAGCGGGGATCTTGAGCAGTTCTTC

size: NA
J: TRBJ2-3
V: TRBV6-6
D: TRBD2
CDR3: CASSYRAGGTDTQYF
DNA: TGTGCCAGCAGTTATCGAGCGGGGGGCACAGATACGCAGTATTTT

size: NA
J: TRBJ2-1
V: TRBV30
D: TRBD2
CDR3: CAWRVAGGQVGQFF
DNA: TGTGCCTGGAGAGTAGCGGGGGGCCAGGTGGGGCAGTTCTTC

size: once
J: TRBJ1-5
V: TRBV12-3/TRBV12-4
D: NA
CDR3: CASSLQGGTVGNQPQHF
DNA: TGTGCCAGCAGTCTACAGGGTGGGACTGTTGGCAATCAGCCCCAGCATTTT

size: NA
J: TRBJ2-1
V: TRBV29-1
D: TRBD2
CDR3: CSVNRGTSGGAGEQFF
DNA: TGCAGCGTTAACCGAGGGACTAGCGGGGGGGCGGGTGAGCAGTTCTTC

size: NA
J: TRBJ2-7
V: TRBV4-1
D: TRBD2
CDR3: CASSLTPSGNYEQYF
DNA: TGCGCCAGCAGCCTAACCCCTAGCGGGAATTACGAGCAGTACTTC

size: NA
J: TRBJ2-7
V: TRBV4-3
D: NA
CDR3: CASSQEQGTYEQYF
DNA: TGCGCCAGCAGCCAAGAACAGGGTACCTACGAGCAGTACTTC

size: once
J: TRBJ2-1
V: TRBV10-3
D: NA
CDR3: CAIGTQWGIYNEQFF
DNA: TGTGCCATCGGTACCCAATGGGGGATATACAATGAGCAGTTCTTC